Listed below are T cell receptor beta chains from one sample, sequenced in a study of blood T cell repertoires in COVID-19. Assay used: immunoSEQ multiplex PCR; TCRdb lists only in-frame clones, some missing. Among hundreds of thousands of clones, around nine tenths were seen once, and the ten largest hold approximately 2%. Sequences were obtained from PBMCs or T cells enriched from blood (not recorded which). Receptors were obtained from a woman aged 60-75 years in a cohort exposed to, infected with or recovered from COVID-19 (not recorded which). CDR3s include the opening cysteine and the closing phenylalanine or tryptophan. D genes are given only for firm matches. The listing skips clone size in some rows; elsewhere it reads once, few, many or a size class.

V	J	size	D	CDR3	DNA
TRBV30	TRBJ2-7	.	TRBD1	CAWSKARQGAYEQYF	TGTGCCTGGAGTAAGGCCCGACAGGGGGCCTACGAGCAGTACTTC
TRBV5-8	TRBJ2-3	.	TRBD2	CASSNSLGLAADTQYF	TGTGCCAGCAGTAACTCGCTAGGACTAGCGGCAGATACGCAGTATTTT
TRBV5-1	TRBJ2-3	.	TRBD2	CASSSGAGGPPTQYF	TGCGCCAGCAGTTCGGGAGCGGGAGGGCCCCCCACGCAGTATTTT
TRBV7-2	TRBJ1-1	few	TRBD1	CASRAQGVGTEAFF	TGTGCCAGCAGGGCCCAGGGGGTGGGTACTGAAGCTTTCTTT
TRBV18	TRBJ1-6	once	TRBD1	CASSPQGRGSSYNSPLHF	TGTGCCAGCTCACCACAGGGCAGGGGGAGCTCCTATAATTCACCCCTCCACTTT
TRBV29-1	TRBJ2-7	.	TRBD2	CSVDGLAGGGVSYEQYF	TGCAGCGTTGATGGGCTAGCGGGAGGAGGAGTCTCCTACGAGCAGTACTTC
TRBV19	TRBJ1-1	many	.	CASSSHRGTEAFF	TGTGCCAGTAGTTCCCATAGAGGCACTGAAGCTTTCTTT
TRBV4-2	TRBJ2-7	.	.	CASSQDQDSEQYF	TGTGCCAGCAGCCAAGATCAGGACTCGGAGCAGTACTTC
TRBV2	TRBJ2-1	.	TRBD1	CASSRDRGYNEQFF	TGTGCCAGCAGCCGGGACAGGGGGTACAATGAGCAGTTCTTC
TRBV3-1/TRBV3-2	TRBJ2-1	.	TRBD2	CASSHPSGRGKNEQFF	TGTGCCAGCAGCCACCCTAGCGGGAGGGGTAAGAATGAGCAGTTCTTC
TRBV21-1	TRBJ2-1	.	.	CASSNVRDLRHNEQFF	TGTGCCAGCAGCAATGTCCGGGACTTAAGACACAATGAGCAGTTCTTC
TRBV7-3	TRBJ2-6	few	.	CASSSPSSGANVLTF	TGTGCCAGCAGCTCCCCATCCTCTGGGGCCAACGTCCTGACTTTC
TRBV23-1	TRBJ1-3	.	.	CATKGGNSGNTIYF	TGCGCCACGAAAGGCGGCAACTCTGGAAACACCATATATTTT
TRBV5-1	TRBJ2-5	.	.	CASKISALQETQYF	TGCGCCAGCAAAATTAGTGCACTTCAAGAGACCCAGTACTTC
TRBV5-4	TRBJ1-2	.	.	CASSPGGGSNYGYTF	TGTGCCAGCAGTCCCGGGGGAGGGTCGAACTATGGCTACACCTTC
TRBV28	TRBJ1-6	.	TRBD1	CASSPPGTGASPLHF	TGTGCCAGCAGTCCACCCGGGACAGGGGCTTCACCCCTCCACTTT
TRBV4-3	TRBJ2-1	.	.	CASSLYLTEIGVYEQFF	TGCGCCAGCAGCCTTTATTTAACGGAGATAGGAGTTTATGAGCAGTTCTTC
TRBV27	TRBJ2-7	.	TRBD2	CASGTGLAGTYEQYF	TGTGCCAGCGGAACGGGACTAGCGGGCACCTACGAGCAGTACTTC
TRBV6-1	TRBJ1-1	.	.	CASSEAGTYAFF	TGTGCCAGCAGTGAAGCAGGGACATACGCTTTCTTT
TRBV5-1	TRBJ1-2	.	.	CASSLGERLYGYTF	TGCGCCAGCAGCTTGGGGGAGAGACTCTATGGCTACACCTTC
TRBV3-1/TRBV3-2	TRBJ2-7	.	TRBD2	CASSLQPRDYDEQYF	TGTGCCAGCAGCCTCCAACCACGGGACTACGACGAGCAGTACTTC
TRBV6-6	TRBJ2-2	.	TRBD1	CASSPDRGSTGELFF	TGTGCCAGCAGTCCCGACAGGGGGAGCACCGGGGAGCTGTTTTTT
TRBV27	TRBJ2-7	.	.	CASSLSAGSYEQYF	TGTGCCAGCAGTTTATCGGCGGGAAGCTACGAGCAGTACTTC
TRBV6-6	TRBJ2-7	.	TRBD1	CASKPAGTGVLYEQYF	TGTGCCAGCAAACCGGCCGGGACAGGGGTGTTATACGAGCAGTACTTC
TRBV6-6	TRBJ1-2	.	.	CASRDVQGELSGYTF	TGTGCCAGCAGAGATGTACAGGGTGAGCTTAGCGGCTACACCTTC
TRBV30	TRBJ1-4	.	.	CAWTFGGQANEKLFF	TGTGCCTGGACGTTCGGGGGGCAGGCTAATGAAAAACTGTTTTTT
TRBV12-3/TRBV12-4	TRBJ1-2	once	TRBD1	CASRNRGHGYTF	TGTGCCAGCAGAAACAGGGGGCATGGCTACACCTTC
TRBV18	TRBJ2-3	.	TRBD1	CASSSDRGHTQYF	TGTGCCAGCTCATCAGACAGGGGACATACGCAGTATTTT
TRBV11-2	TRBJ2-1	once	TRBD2	CASSRLAGGPGEQFF	TGTGCCAGCAGCAGACTAGCGGGAGGGCCGGGTGAGCAGTTCTTC
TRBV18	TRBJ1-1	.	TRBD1	CASSPGTGANTEAFF	TGTGCCAGCTCACCCGGGACAGGGGCGAACACTGAAGCTTTCTTT
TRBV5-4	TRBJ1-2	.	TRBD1	CASSLGGTGGRGYTF	TGTGCCAGCAGCTTGGGAGGGACAGGGGGTAGAGGCTACACCTTC
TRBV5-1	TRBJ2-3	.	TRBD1	CASSLGQGRSTDTQYF	TGCGCCAGCAGCTTGGGACAGGGGAGGAGCACAGATACGCAGTATTTT
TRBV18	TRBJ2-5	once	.	CASSPPGAGIQETQYF	TGTGCCAGCTCACCACCGGGCGCAGGGATCCAAGAGACCCAGTACTTC
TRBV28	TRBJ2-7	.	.	CASSDSTYEQYF	TGTGCCAGCAGCGACAGTACATACGAGCAGTACTTC
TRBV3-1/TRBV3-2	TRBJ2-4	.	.	CASSQVLEGYIQYF	TGTGCCAGCAGCCAAGTATTGGAGGGGTACATTCAGTACTTC
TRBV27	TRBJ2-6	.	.	CASSLGLAPYSRANVLTF	TGTGCCAGCAGTTTAGGGCTAGCCCCTTATTCTCGGGCCAACGTCCTGACTTTC
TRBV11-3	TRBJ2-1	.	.	CASSSSTGEYYNEQFF	TGTGCCAGCAGCTCGTCCACGGGGGAATACTACAATGAGCAGTTCTTC
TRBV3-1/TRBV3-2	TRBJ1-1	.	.	CASSRREGGTEAFF	TGTGCCAGCAGCCGTAGAGAGGGGGGGACTGAAGCTTTCTTT
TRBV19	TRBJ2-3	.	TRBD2	CASSIKAGTDTQYF	TGTGCCAGTAGTATAAAAGCGGGGACGGATACGCAGTATTTT
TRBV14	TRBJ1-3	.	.	CASSQEGLAGNTIYF	TGTGCCAGCAGCCAAGAAGGACTCGCGGGAAACACCATATATTTT
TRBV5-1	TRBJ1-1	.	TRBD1	CASSPGTGALHTEAFF	TGCGCCAGCAGCCCCGGGACAGGGGCCCTTCACACTGAAGCTTTCTTT
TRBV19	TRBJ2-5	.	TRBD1	CASGTGREETQYF	TGTGCCAGTGGGACAGGGAGGGAAGAGACCCAGTACTTC
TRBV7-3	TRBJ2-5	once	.	CASNLNGGQETQYF	TGTGCCAGCAACCTTAATGGGGGGCAAGAGACCCAGTACTTC
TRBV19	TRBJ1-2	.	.	CASSIGGTGFGYTF	TGTGCCAGTAGTATAGGAGGTACCGGATTTGGCTACACCTTC
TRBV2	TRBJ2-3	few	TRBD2	CASKYQREYGTQYF	TGTGCCAGCAAGTACCAGCGGGAGTATGGTACGCAGTATTTT
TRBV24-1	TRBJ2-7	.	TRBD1	CATSDPGTGLNEQYF	TGTGCCACCAGTGATCCAGGGACAGGGCTAAACGAGCAGTACTTC
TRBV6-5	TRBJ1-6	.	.	CASSYREYSPLHF	TGTGCCAGCAGTTACAGGGAGTATTCACCCCTCCACTTT
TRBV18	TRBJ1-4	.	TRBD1	CASSPPGQATNEKLFF	TGTGCCAGCTCACCACCGGGACAGGCAACTAATGAAAAACTGTTTTTT
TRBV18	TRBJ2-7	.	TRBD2	CASSPGTSGTYEQYF	TGTGCCAGCTCACCAGGGACTAGCGGGACCTACGAGCAGTACTTC
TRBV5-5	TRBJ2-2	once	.	CASSPRLDADRELFF	TGTGCCAGCAGCCCCCGCCTAGACGCTGACCGGGAGCTGTTTTTT
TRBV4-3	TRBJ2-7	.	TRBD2	CASSQYLAETYEQYF	TGCGCCAGCAGCCAATATCTAGCGGAGACCTACGAGCAGTACTTC
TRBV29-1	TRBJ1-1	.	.	CSVERGWKANTEAFF	TGCAGCGTTGAAAGGGGTTGGAAGGCGAACACTGAAGCTTTCTTT
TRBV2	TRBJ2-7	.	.	CASRGDTYPYEQYF	TGTGCCAGCAGAGGGGACACTTATCCCTACGAGCAGTACTTC
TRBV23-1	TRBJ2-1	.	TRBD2	CASRGLAGPYNEQFF	TGCGCCAGCAGGGGGCTAGCGGGACCCTACAATGAGCAGTTCTTC
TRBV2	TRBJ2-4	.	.	CASSVSGWKRIF	TGTGCCAGCAGTGTTTCAGGTTGGAAAAGGATCTTC